These 31 T cell receptor beta chains were all obtained from the same sample, sequenced in a study of OX40 agonist ivuxolimab in advanced cancers. TCRdb keeps only in-frame clones here, not all; method: immunoSEQ multiplex PCR. Here the sample spans roughly 80,000 clones, 83% being singletons. Sequences were derived from CD4+ or CD8+ T cells sorted from blood, sampled in a trial of the OX40 agonist ivuxolimab. These receptors were taken from an adult with an advanced solid tumor such as melanoma, head and neck, liver or kidney cancer.

The chain joins TRBV7-8 to TRBJ1-1; no definite D call. V gave up 5 bases and J gave up 1 base, with 17 bases separating them. CDR3 length: 16 residues. The germline V gene has CDR1 SGHVS and CDR2 FQNEAQ. The CDR3 here is CASSPSLGRRNTEAFF. CDR3 DNA: TGTGCCAGCAGCCCTAGTCTGGGTCGACGGAACACTGAAGCTTTCTTT.

The chain carries TRBV5-6 and TRBJ1-1; D might be TRBD1 (5 bases). Trimming pared 2 bases from V and 0 bases from J, leaving 8 bases between. This CDR3 comprises 14 residues. Germline CDR1 is SGHDT and CDR2 is YYEEEE. CDR3 sequence reads: CASSLRDLNTEAFF. CDR3 sequence (DNA): TGTGCCAGCAGCTTAAGGGACTTGAACACTGAAGCTTTCTTT.

V usage is TRBV2 and J usage is TRBJ2-5; possible D gene TRBD2, 6 bases. The germline CDR1 and CDR2 sequences are SNHLY and FYNNEI. V dropped 2 bases and J dropped 3 bases, with 19 bases sitting between them. This CDR3 contains 17 residues. CDR3 sequence: CASSESWLVAGKETQYF. Here the CDR3 DNA reads TGTGCCAGCAGTGAATCGTGGCTGGTCGCGGGGAAAGAGACCCAGTACTTC.

The chain links TRBV5-1 to TRBJ1-2, with D perhaps matching TRBD1 (6 bases). The ends were cut back, 2 bases at V and 1 base at J, with 9 bases in the middle. CDR1 is SGHRS and CDR2 is YFSETQ in the germline V gene. This CDR3 contains 14 residues. CDR3 loop: CASSLQGGNYGYTF. Here the CDR3 DNA reads TGCGCCAGCAGCTTACAGGGAGGTAACTATGGCTACACCTTC.

The chain combines TRBV6-5 with TRBJ2-5; D perhaps matches TRBD1 (6 bases). V gave up 0 bases and J gave up 7 bases, with 18 bases separating them. CDR1 is MNHEY, CDR2 SVGAGI, per germline. This CDR3 region has 16 residues. The CDR3 loop reads CASSYSPGTPKGTQYF. In nucleotides, the CDR3 is TGTGCCAGCAGTTACTCCCCCGGGACACCTAAGGGGACCCAGTACTTC.

The CDR3 loop is CASSELAGFYNEQFF. The CDR3 DNA is TGTGCCAGCAGCGAATTAGCGGGTTTCTACAATGAGCAGTTCTTC. This chain joins TRBV9 and TRBJ2-1; 7 positions match TRBD2. The length of the CDR3 is 15 residues. The V and J ends lost 3 bases and 3 bases, in that order; junction bases with no gene match: 6. From germline, CDR1 is SGDLS and CDR2 YYNGEE.

The chain joins TRBV11-2 to TRBJ1-6, with 7 bases fitting TRBD1. The J segment lost 10 bases and the V segment lost 8 bases, leaving 11 bases of the junction unmatched. The CDR3 contains 14 residues. Germline-derived CDR1 and CDR2 are SGHAT and FQNNGV. Here the CDR3 reads CASRKQGQGSPLHF. The DNA of the CDR3 is TGTGCCAGCCGCAAACAGGGGCAGGGGTCACCCCTCCACTTT.

V gene TRBV7-9 combines with J gene TRBJ2-4, with D maybe TRBD2 (5 bases). The CDR3 sequence is 15 residues long. Germline lookup yields CDR1 SEHNR and CDR2 FQNEAQ (reference sequence). V dropped 5 bases and J dropped 0 bases, with 11 bases sitting between them. CDR3 coding DNA: TGTGCCAGCAGCCGAAACGCGGGAGCCAAAAACATTCAGTACTTC. Its protein is CASSRNAGAKNIQYF.

The chain uses TRBV2 and TRBJ1-5; TRBD1 matches at 8 bases. Per germline, CDR1 SNHLY and CDR2 FYNNEI. The CDR3 consists of 13 residues. V shed 6 bases and J 6 bases; nucleotides not matched to a gene: 4. CDR3 nucleotides: TGTGCCAGCAGATCAGGGGGCGGTCAGCCCCAGCATTTT. It translates to CASRSGGGQPQHF.

The J gene is TRBJ2-5, the V gene TRBV11-2; D uncertain. This CDR3 spans 16 amino acids. The germline V gene encodes CDR1 SGHAT and CDR2 FQNNGV. V lost 4 bases to trimming and J lost 4 bases, with 19 bases between them. The chain's CDR3 is CASSSDPDQSVETQYF. The CDR3 bases are TGTGCCAGCAGCTCCGACCCGGACCAAAGTGTAGAGACCCAGTACTTC.

The V gene is TRBV7-2, the J gene TRBJ1-5; 10 bases are a match to TRBD1. This CDR3 comprises 15 residues. The germline gives CDR1 SGHTA, CDR2 FQGNSA. With V trimmed by 5 bases and J by 1 base, 2 bases remained unmatched. CDR3 sequence reads: CASSPGQGSNQPQHF. The CDR3 nucleotides read TGTGCCAGCAGCCCGGGACAGGGGAGCAATCAGCCCCAGCATTTT. The complete variable domain, with remaining parts taken from reference TRBV7-2 and TRBJ1-5, reads GAGVSQSPSNKVTEKGKDVELRCDPISGHTALYWYRQSLGQGLEFLIYFQGNSAPDKSGLPSDRFSAERTGGSVSTLTIQRTQQEDSAVYLCASSPGQGSNQPQHFGDGTRLSIL.

The chain joins TRBV4-3 to TRBJ1-4; 7 bases match TRBD1. Germline V lookup: CDR1 LGHNA, CDR2 YSLEER. There are 14 residues in the CDR3. The J segment lost 4 bases and the V segment lost 4 bases, leaving 3 bases of the junction unmatched. CDR3: CASSPGQVNEKLFF. CDR3 DNA: TGCGCCAGCAGCCCTGGACAGGTTAATGAAAAACTGTTTTTT.

CDR3 loop: CASSRDRSYETQYF. CDR3 nucleotide sequence: TGTGCCAGCAGCCGGGACAGGTCATATGAGACCCAGTACTTC. V and J are TRBV7-2 and TRBJ2-5, with 8 bases matching TRBD1. Germline V CDR1 and CDR2: SGHTA, FQGNSA. The CDR3 length is 14 residues. The V segment lost 5 bases and the J segment 5 bases; nucleotides outside the gene matches: 7.

The table lists this clone with a count of one. In DNA, the CDR3 is TGTGCCAGTAGCCTAGCGGGGGCCACCACCCAAGAGACCCAGTACTTC. This encodes CASSLAGATTQETQYF. This chain connects TRBV19 to TRBJ2-5, with 10 bases that match TRBD2. CDR3 length: 16 residues. Germline V gene data show CDR1 as LNHDA and CDR2 as SQIVND (reference sequence). V lost 6 bases, J lost 1 base, and 8 bases stayed unmatched. Full variable domain (missing parts from reference TRBV19 and TRBJ2-5): DGGITQSPKYLFRKEGQNVTLSCEQNLNHDAMYWYRQDPGQGLRLIYYSQIVNDFQKGDIAEGYSVSREKKESFPLTVTSAQKNPTAFYLCASSLAGATTQETQYFGPGTRLLVL.

The V and J genes are TRBV19 and TRBJ2-5, with 8 bases aligning to TRBD2. CDR3 length: 15 amino acids. The J segment lost 6 bases and the V segment lost 2 bases, leaving 8 bases of the junction unmatched. In germline, CDR1 is LNHDA, CDR2 SQIVND (reference sequence). Written as DNA, the CDR3 is TGTGCCAGTAGTATACAGGCGGGGGGAGTGAAGACCCAGTACTTC. It specifies CASSIQAGGVKTQYF.

The chain combines TRBV2 with TRBJ1-1; D gene ambiguous. Looked up from germline, CDR1 is SNHLY and CDR2 is FYNNEI. Trimming shortened V by 7 bases and J by 10 bases, and 16 bases separated the two germline ends. The length of the CDR3 is 12 residues. This CDR3 reads CASIRTAVGAFF. For the CDR3, the DNA is TGTGCCAGCATACGGACGGCCGTGGGAGCTTTCTTT.

The V gene is TRBV7-8, the J gene TRBJ2-2, with 7 nucleotides matching TRBD1. The CDR3 contains 15 residues. With 2 bases clipped from V and 6 bases from J, the junction kept 6 bases outside the gene matches. Per germline, CDR1 SGHVS and CDR2 FQNEAQ. The CDR3 DNA follows: TGTGCCAGCAGCTTATCCAGGGGGTTTGCCGGGGAGCTGTTTTTT. Protein sequence: CASSLSRGFAGELFF.

The chain links TRBV11-1 to TRBJ2-6; no clear D gene. V lost 6 bases and J 0 bases, leaving 3 bases between the germline ends. Germline CDR1 is SGHAT and CDR2 is FQDESV (reference sequence). The CDR3 runs 13 residues. CDR3: CASRFSGANVLTF. In DNA form, the CDR3 reads TGTGCCAGCAGGTTCTCTGGGGCCAACGTCCTGACTTTC.

The chain links TRBV19 to TRBJ1-1, with D possibly being TRBD1 (6 bases). CDR3 length: 16 residues. Trimming shortened V by 2 bases and J by 3 bases, and 16 bases separated the two germline ends. Germline-derived CDR1 and CDR2 are LNHDA and SQIVND (reference sequence). CDR3 loop: CASSILGQPWDTEAFF. The CDR3 bases are TGTGCCAGTAGTATACTAGGACAGCCTTGGGACACTGAAGCTTTCTTT.

V is TRBV5-1 and J is TRBJ2-7; 7 nucleotides line up with TRBD1. Germline assignment: CDR1 SGHRS and CDR2 YFSETQ. The CDR3 runs 16 residues. The J segment lost 0 bases and the V segment lost 3 bases, leaving 9 bases of the junction unmatched. The CDR3 here is CASSWTTGISSYEQYF. CDR3 coding DNA: TGCGCCAGCAGCTGGACGACAGGGATAAGCTCCTACGAGCAGTACTTC. The variable domain in full, completed from reference TRBV5-1 and TRBJ2-7, reads KAGVTQTPRYLIKTRGQQVTLSCSPISGHRSVSWYQQTPGQGLQFLFEYFSETQRNKGNFPGRFSGRQFSNSRSEMNVSTLELGDSALYLCASSWTTGISSYEQYFGPGTRLTVT.

The chain combines TRBV2 with TRBJ1-6; TRBD1 might be the D (5 bases). CDR1 is SNHLY, CDR2 FYNNEI, per germline. V was pared by 7 bases and J by 0 bases, with 13 bases between. The CDR3 loop spans 16 amino acids. CDR3 amino acids: CASIPGVSSYNSPLHF. CDR3 nucleotides: TGTGCCAGCATTCCGGGGGTGAGCTCCTATAATTCACCCCTCCACTTT.

This clone was seen a few times. The chain recombines TRBV7-2 with TRBJ1-6; TRBD1 agrees at 8 bases. This CDR3 spans 16 amino acids. Germline V gives CDR1 SGHTA, CDR2 FQGNSA. V lost 0 bases, J lost 10 bases, and 8 bases stayed unmatched. CDR3 nucleotide sequence: TGTGCCAGCAGCTTAGCGGCAGGGGGCATCGGATCACCCCTCCACTTT. Translated, it gives CASSLAAGGIGSPLHF.

The rearrangement uses TRBV9 and TRBJ1-2, with TRBD1 matching 12 bases. CDR1 is SGDLS, CDR2 YYNGEE, per germline. The junction had 10 bases not matched to a gene; V was cut back by 4 bases and J by 6 bases. The CDR3 loop spans 16 amino acids. For the CDR3, the DNA is TGTGCCAGCAGCCAGGGGGGACAGGGGGCAGGTGATGGCTACACCTTC. Translation: CASSQGGQGAGDGYTF. The variable domain in full, with the rest retrieved from reference TRBV9 and TRBJ1-2, is DSGVTQTPKHLITATGQRVTLRCSPRSGDLSVYWYQQSLDQGLQFLIQYYNGEERAKGNILERFSAQQFPDLHSELNLSSLELGDSALYFCASSQGGQGAGDGYTFGSGTRLTVV.

The gene calls are TRBV4-1 and TRBJ1-5; D is uncertain. V lost 1 base to trimming and J lost 3 bases, with 13 bases between them. Germline V gene sequence: CDR1 MGHRA, CDR2 YSYEKL. This CDR3 is 16 amino acids long. For the CDR3, the DNA is TGCGCCAGCAGCCAAGGGGGTACCTCCCCCAATCAGCCCCAGCATTTT. Protein sequence: CASSQGGTSPNQPQHF.

The rearrangement links TRBV7-8 to TRBJ2-3; D perhaps matches TRBD2 (6 bases). Trimming took 3 bases from V and 1 from J, leaving 14 bases between them. The CDR3 contains 16 residues. Germline V gene lookup returns CDR1 SGHVS and CDR2 FQNEAQ. The CDR3 bases are TGTGCCAGCAGCTTCAGGGTGGGAGGCGGCACAGATACGCAGTATTTT. It specifies CASSFRVGGGTDTQYF. The whole variable domain, filled in from reference TRBV7-8 and TRBJ2-3, reads GAGVSQSPRYKVAKRGQDVALRCDPISGHVSLFWYQQALGQGPEFLTYFQNEAQLDKSGLPSDRFFAERPEGSVSTLKIQRTQQEDSAVYLCASSFRVGGGTDTQYFGPGTRLTVL.

In this sample, this clone turned up a few times. The V call is TRBV2, the J call TRBJ2-7; D unresolved. The CDR3 totals 11 residues. Trimming left V 7 bases short and J 4 bases short, with 8 bases between. Looked up from germline, CDR1 is SNHLY and CDR2 is FYNNEI. CDR3: CASTPTYEQYF. Written as DNA, the CDR3 is TGTGCCAGCACCCCAACATACGAGCAGTACTTC.

The chain couples TRBV5-1 to TRBJ1-2; 7 nucleotides align to TRBD1. The germline gives CDR1 SGHRS, CDR2 YFSETQ. Trimming removed 1 base from V and 5 bases from J; junction bases left unmatched: 5. The CDR3 consists of 14 residues. The CDR3 sequence is CASSLSDRAYGYTF. CDR3 bases: TGCGCCAGCAGCTTGAGTGACAGGGCATATGGCTACACCTTC.

This clone was found once. The chain carries TRBV14 and TRBJ1-4; 10 bases fit TRBD1. Trimming took 0 bases from V and 7 from J; bases not matched to a gene: 5. This CDR3 comprises 16 residues. CDR1 is SGHDN, CDR2 FVKESK, per germline. CDR3 residues: CASSQDRGTGVEKLFF. The CDR3 region has the DNA TGTGCCAGCAGCCAAGATCGGGGGACAGGGGTTGAAAAACTGTTTTTT.

V gene TRBV7-2 combines with J gene TRBJ2-1, with D possibly matching TRBD2 (5 bases). The CDR3 runs to 16 residues. Germline lookup yields CDR1 SGHTA and CDR2 FQGNSA. Trimming left V 1 base short and J 9 bases short, with 19 bases between. For the CDR3, the DNA is TGTGCCAGCAGCTTAGGAGGGCCAAATGACGGTGGTGAGCAGTTCTTC. This encodes CASSLGGPNDGGEQFF.

V gene TRBV7-2 combines with J gene TRBJ1-1, with a possible D match to TRBD1 (5 bases). V was shortened by 5 bases and J by 11 bases, with 24 bases between the two germline ends. This CDR3 region has 15 residues. CDR1 and CDR2 from the germline V gene are SGHTA and FQGNSA. The CDR3 bases are TGTGCCAGCAGCCGAGACCCCGGGACCCAGGTCGTTGCTTTCTTT. It translates to CASSRDPGTQVVAFF.

The chain links TRBV7-9 to TRBJ1-6, with a tentative D call TRBD1 (6 bases). This CDR3 comprises 14 residues. Trimming stripped 3 bases from V and 14 bases from J, with 17 bases between. Germline CDR1 SEHNR, CDR2 FQNEAQ (reference sequence). For the CDR3, the DNA is TGTGCCAGCAGCTTGTCAAGGACAGCCGAAACCCTCCACTTT. This sequence encodes CASSLSRTAETLHF.